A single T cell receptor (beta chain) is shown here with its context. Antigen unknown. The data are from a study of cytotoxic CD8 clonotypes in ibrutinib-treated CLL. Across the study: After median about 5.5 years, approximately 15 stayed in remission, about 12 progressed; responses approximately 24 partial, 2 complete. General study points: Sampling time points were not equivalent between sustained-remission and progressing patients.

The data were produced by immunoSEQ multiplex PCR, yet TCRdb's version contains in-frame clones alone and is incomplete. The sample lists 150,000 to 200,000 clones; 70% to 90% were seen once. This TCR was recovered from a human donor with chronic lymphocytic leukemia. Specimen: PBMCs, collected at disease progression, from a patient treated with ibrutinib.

Written as DNA, the CDR3 is TGCGCCAGCAGCTTGGAGGAGTCGGCCTATGGCTACACCTTC. Encoded protein: CASSLEESAYGYTF. The V call is TRBV5-1, the J call TRBJ1-2, with D uncertain. In germline, CDR1 is SGHRS, CDR2 YFSETQ. Trimming took 0 bases from V and 4 from J, leaving 10 bases between them. The CDR3 has 14 residues. Based on the CDR3 plus reference TRBV5-1 and TRBJ1-2, the full variable domain is KAGVTQTPRYLIKTRGQQVTLSCSPISGHRSVSWYQQTPGQGLQFLFEYFSETQRNKGNFPGRFSGRQFSNSRSEMNVSTLELGDSALYLCASSLEESAYGYTFGSGTRLTVV.